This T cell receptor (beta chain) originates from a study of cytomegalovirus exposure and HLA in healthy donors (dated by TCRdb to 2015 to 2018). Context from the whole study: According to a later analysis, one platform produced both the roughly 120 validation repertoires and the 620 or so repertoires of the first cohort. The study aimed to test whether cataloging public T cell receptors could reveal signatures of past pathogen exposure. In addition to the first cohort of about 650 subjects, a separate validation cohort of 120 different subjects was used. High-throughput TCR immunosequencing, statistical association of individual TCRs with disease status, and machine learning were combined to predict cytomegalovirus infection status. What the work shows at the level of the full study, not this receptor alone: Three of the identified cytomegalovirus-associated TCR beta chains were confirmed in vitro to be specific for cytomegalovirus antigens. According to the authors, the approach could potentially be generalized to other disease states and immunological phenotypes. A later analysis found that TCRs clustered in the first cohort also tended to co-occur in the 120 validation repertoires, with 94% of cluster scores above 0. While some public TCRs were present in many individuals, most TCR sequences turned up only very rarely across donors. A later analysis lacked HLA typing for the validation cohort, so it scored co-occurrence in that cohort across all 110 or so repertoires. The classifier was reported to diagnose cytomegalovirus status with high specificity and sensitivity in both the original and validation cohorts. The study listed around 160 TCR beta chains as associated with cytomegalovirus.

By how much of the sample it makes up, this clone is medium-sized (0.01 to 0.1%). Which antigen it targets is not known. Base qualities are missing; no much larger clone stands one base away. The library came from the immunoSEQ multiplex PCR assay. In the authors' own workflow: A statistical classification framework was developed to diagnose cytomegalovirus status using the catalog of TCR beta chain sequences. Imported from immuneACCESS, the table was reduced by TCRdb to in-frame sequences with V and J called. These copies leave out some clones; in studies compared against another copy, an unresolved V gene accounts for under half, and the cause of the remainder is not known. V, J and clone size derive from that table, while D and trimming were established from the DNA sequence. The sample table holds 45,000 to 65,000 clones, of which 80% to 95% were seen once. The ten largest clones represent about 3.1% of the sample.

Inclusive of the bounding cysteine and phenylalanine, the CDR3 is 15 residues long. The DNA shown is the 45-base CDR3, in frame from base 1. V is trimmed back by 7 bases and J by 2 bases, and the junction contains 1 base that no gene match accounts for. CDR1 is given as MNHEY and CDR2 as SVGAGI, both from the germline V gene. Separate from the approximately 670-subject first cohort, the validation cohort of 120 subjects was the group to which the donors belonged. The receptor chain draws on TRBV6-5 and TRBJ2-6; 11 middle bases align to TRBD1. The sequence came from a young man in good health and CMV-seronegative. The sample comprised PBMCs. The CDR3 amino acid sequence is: CASTDRGPGANVLTF. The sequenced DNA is TGTGCCAGCACGGACAGGGGGCCTGGGGCCAACGTCCTGACTTTC.